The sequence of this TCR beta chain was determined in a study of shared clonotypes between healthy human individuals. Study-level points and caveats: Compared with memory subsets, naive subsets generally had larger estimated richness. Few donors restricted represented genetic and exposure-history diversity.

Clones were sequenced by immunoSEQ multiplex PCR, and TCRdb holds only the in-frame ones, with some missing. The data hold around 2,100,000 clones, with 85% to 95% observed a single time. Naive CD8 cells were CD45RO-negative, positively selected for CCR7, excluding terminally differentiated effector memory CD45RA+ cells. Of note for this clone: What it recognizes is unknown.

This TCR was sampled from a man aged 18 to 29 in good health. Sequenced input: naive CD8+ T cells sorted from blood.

The CDR3, as DNA: TGTGCCACCAGCGCGGGCGGGGGACTATTAGCTTTCTTT. Protein product: CATSAGGGLLAFF. This chain connects TRBV15 to TRBJ1-1; possible D gene TRBD1, 5 bases. Germline V lookup: CDR1 LNHNV, CDR2 YYDKDF (reference sequence). The ends were cut back, 5 bases at V and 10 bases at J, with 17 bases in the middle. This CDR3 is 13 amino acids long.